These 4 T cell receptor beta chains were all obtained from the same sample, sequenced in a study of metastatic and nonmetastatic thyroid tumors. Before thyroid surgery, none of the patients had received any treatment. TCRdb used MiXCR to call clones anew from the PCR reads. This table holds about 45,000 clones, about 4.3% found once. The sequenced material came from blood. The source of these receptors is a female donor with papillary thyroid cancer or a benign thyroid nodule (not recorded which). Some clones in this sample may be carry-over from other donors' samples.

This clone was counted many times. Different DNA sequences within this sample yield the same CDR3. The rearrangement links TRBV4-1 to TRBJ2-1; TRBD2 aligns across 8 bases. Germline V gene data show CDR1 as MGHRA and CDR2 as YSYEKL. The CDR3 extends over 17 amino acids. Germline trimming cut 7 bases from V and 0 bases from J; bases unmatched to any gene: 11. The CDR3 reads CASKDVGGRSSYNEQFF. The CDR3 DNA follows: TGCGCCAGCAAGGACGTCGGCGGGAGGAGCTCCTACAATGAGCAGTTCTTC.

Concerning this clone itself: One end of the junction fails to match germline, which may point to a read error. The chain combines TRBV15 with TRBJ2-7; D is uncertain. CDR3 length equals 14 residues. Germline values: CDR1 LNHNV, CDR2 YYDKDF (reference sequence). The CDR3 protein is CATSRRHPGYEHYF. The CDR3 DNA follows: TGTGCCACCAGCAGAAGACACCCCGGGTACGAGCACTACTTC.

The DNA for the CDR3 is TGTGCCAGCAGCCCAGGGACTAGCGGCCTACAAGAGACCCAGTACTTC. Translation gives CASSPGTSGLQETQYF. The V call is TRBV5-6, the J call TRBJ2-5, with 11 bases that match TRBD2. The V segment lost 4 bases and the J segment 2 bases; nucleotides outside the gene matches: 7. The CDR3 length is 16 residues. The V gene's germline CDR1 is SGHDT and CDR2 YYEEEE.

Ten or more counts support this clone. This sequence joins TRBV7-3 and TRBJ2-2; possibly TRBD2 for D (5 bases). This CDR3 comprises 14 residues. V lost 4 bases and J lost 6, with 12 bases in between. Germline V gene data show CDR1 as SGHTA and CDR2 as FQGTGA. This CDR3 is CASSSSSSPGELFF. CDR3 sequence (DNA): TGTGCCAGCAGCTCCTCTAGCTCCCCCGGGGAGCTGTTTTTT.